The sequence of this TCR beta chain was determined in a study of T-cell reconstitution after alpha-beta-depleted transplantation in children. Unique molecular identifiers were incorporated when the TCRbeta library was constructed. One entry per CDR3 protein, called by TCRdb with MiXCR from the PCR reads. There are about 610,000 distinct CDR3 sequences in the sample; approximately 10% occur only once, and about 4.2% lies in the top ten. CDR3 length: 15 residues. Germline CDR1 SNHLY, CDR2 FYNNEI. The V end was cut by 4 bases, the J end by 6 bases, with 15 bases between. The specimen was PBMCs from the stem cell graft donor, collected from the stem cell graft. The TCR sequence derives from a human donor who donated a stem cell graft to a child with acute myeloid leukemia. The chain links TRBV2 to TRBJ2-2; D is perhaps TRBD1 (6 bases). The CDR3 spells CASSGDRTSAGELFF. CDR3 nucleotide sequence: TGTGCCAGCAGTGGAGACAGGACCTCTGCCGGGGAGCTGTTTTTT.